These T cell receptor beta chains were read from a single sample in a study of T-cell reconstitution after alpha-beta-depleted transplantation in children. TCRdb re-analysed the PCR reads in MiXCR, keeping a single row per CDR3 protein. Of 250,000 to 350,000 distinct CDR3 sequences in the sample, more than 9% were seen once. The source material was PBMCs from the stem cell graft donor, sampled from the stem cell graft. All receptors come from a human donor who donated a stem cell graft to a child with SCID. CDR3s include the opening cysteine and the closing phenylalanine or tryptophan. The D gene is left open where the match is weak. Not every row has a clone size; where given, it reads once, few, many or a size class.

d_call: TRBD1; clone_size: few; j_call: TRBJ2-1; v_call: TRBV10-3; cdr3_nt: TGTGCCATCAGGAAGGGGGACAGGGTAGGCAATGAGCAGTTCTTC; cdr3_aa: CAIRKGDRVGNEQFF
d_call: TRBD1; clone_size: -; j_call: TRBJ2-7; v_call: TRBV5-1; cdr3_nt: TGCGCCAGCAATCTGGGACAGGGCTCCTACGAGCAGTACTTC; cdr3_aa: CASNLGQGSYEQYF
d_call: -; clone_size: few; j_call: TRBJ1-5; v_call: TRBV2; cdr3_nt: TGTGCCAGCAGGGATTTCGGGGGAACCGTGCATTTT; cdr3_aa: CASRDFGGTVHF
d_call: -; clone_size: -; j_call: TRBJ2-6; v_call: TRBV12-3/TRBV12-4; cdr3_nt: TGTGCCAGCAGCGCGCAACTCTCTGGGGCCAACGTCCTGACTTTC; cdr3_aa: CASSAQLSGANVLTF
d_call: TRBD1; clone_size: many; j_call: TRBJ1-2; v_call: TRBV12-3/TRBV12-4; cdr3_nt: TGTGCCAGCAGTTCGGACAGGAAATATGGCTACACCTTC; cdr3_aa: CASSSDRKYGYTF
d_call: -; clone_size: -; j_call: TRBJ2-6; v_call: TRBV29-1; cdr3_nt: TGCAGCGTCCGCGGGGTCAGTGGGGCCAACGTCCTGACTTTC; cdr3_aa: CSVRGVSGANVLTF
d_call: -; clone_size: -; j_call: TRBJ2-7; v_call: TRBV6-4; cdr3_nt: TGTGCCAGCAGTGTAGGGCGGGAATCCTACGAGCAGTACTTC; cdr3_aa: CASSVGRESYEQYF
d_call: TRBD2; clone_size: -; j_call: TRBJ2-3; v_call: TRBV7-2; cdr3_nt: TGTGCCAGCAGAAAAAGGGGGACTAGCGGGGCGGTAACAGATACGCAGTATTTT; cdr3_aa: CASRKRGTSGAVTDTQYF
d_call: -; clone_size: -; j_call: TRBJ1-1; v_call: TRBV29-1; cdr3_nt: TGCAGCGTTGTAGGACGGACTTTGAACACTGAAGCTTTCTTT; cdr3_aa: CSVVGRTLNTEAFF
d_call: -; clone_size: few; j_call: TRBJ2-7; v_call: TRBV10-3; cdr3_nt: TGTGCCATCAGTGAGGGGACATATGCCTACGAGCAGTACTTC; cdr3_aa: CAISEGTYAYEQYF
d_call: -; clone_size: few; j_call: TRBJ1-5; v_call: TRBV7-3; cdr3_nt: TGTGCCAGCAGTCGGGACATAAATCAGCCCCAGCATTTT; cdr3_aa: CASSRDINQPQHF
d_call: TRBD2; clone_size: -; j_call: TRBJ2-1; v_call: TRBV2; cdr3_nt: TGTGCCAGCAGTGCCACGCGGCGGGGGGTTGAGCAGTTCTTC; cdr3_aa: CASSATRRGVEQFF
d_call: -; clone_size: once; j_call: TRBJ2-7; v_call: TRBV19; cdr3_nt: TGTGCCAGTCCCCCGTCGTTGAGGCCCCGGGACACCTACGAGCAGTACTTC; cdr3_aa: CASPPSLRPRDTYEQYF
d_call: -; clone_size: -; j_call: TRBJ1-1; v_call: TRBV27; cdr3_nt: TGTGCCAGCAGTTGGACAGTGTCGAACACTGAAGCTTTCTTT; cdr3_aa: CASSWTVSNTEAFF
d_call: -; clone_size: few; j_call: TRBJ2-1; v_call: TRBV7-2; cdr3_nt: TGTGCCAGCAGCCCCACAGGCACCACTCTTTACAATGAGCAGTTCTTC; cdr3_aa: CASSPTGTTLYNEQFF
d_call: TRBD1; clone_size: few; j_call: TRBJ1-5; v_call: TRBV27; cdr3_nt: TGTGCCAGCAGTTTTTCAGGGGGCGTTCAGCCCCAGCATTTT; cdr3_aa: CASSFSGGVQPQHF
d_call: -; clone_size: many; j_call: TRBJ2-5; v_call: TRBV2; cdr3_nt: TGTGCCAGCGCCCGGAGGCGGGGGCAAGGAGAGACCCAGTACTTC; cdr3_aa: CASARRRGQGETQYF
d_call: -; clone_size: -; j_call: TRBJ2-7; v_call: TRBV7-9; cdr3_nt: TGTGCCAGCAGCTTAGAGGTGGCTGGAGAGCAGTACTTC; cdr3_aa: CASSLEVAGEQYF
d_call: -; clone_size: few; j_call: TRBJ2-3; v_call: TRBV3-1; cdr3_nt: TGTGCCAGCAGCCTCACAGGGAGGTCCACAGATACGCAGTATTTT; cdr3_aa: CASSLTGRSTDTQYF
d_call: -; clone_size: -; j_call: TRBJ2-3; v_call: TRBV15; cdr3_nt: TGTGCCACCAAATGGAACAGATACACAGATACGCAGTATTTT; cdr3_aa: CATKWNRYTDTQYF
d_call: TRBD1; clone_size: -; j_call: TRBJ2-1; v_call: TRBV10-3; cdr3_nt: TGTGCCATCAGTGGAATCCTTTGGACAGGGGATCGCTACAATGAGCAGTTCTTC; cdr3_aa: CAISGILWTGDRYNEQFF
d_call: TRBD1; clone_size: few; j_call: TRBJ2-5; v_call: TRBV7-6; cdr3_nt: TGTGCCAGCAGCTTAGGAGGGGGCCATGAGACCCAGTACTTC; cdr3_aa: CASSLGGGHETQYF
d_call: TRBD1; clone_size: few; j_call: TRBJ1-5; v_call: TRBV12-3/TRBV12-4; cdr3_nt: TGTGCCAGCAACCGAGGGACAGGCAATTCGGCCCAGCATTTT; cdr3_aa: CASNRGTGNSAQHF
d_call: -; clone_size: -; j_call: TRBJ2-7; v_call: TRBV28; cdr3_nt: TGTGCCAGCATTAGCGGCGGGGACTACGAGCAGTACTTC; cdr3_aa: CASISGGDYEQYF
d_call: -; clone_size: -; j_call: TRBJ2-2; v_call: TRBV7-6; cdr3_nt: TGTGCCAGCAGCTTAGATCGGCGGAAGAGGAACACCGGGGAGCTGTTTTTT; cdr3_aa: CASSLDRRKRNTGELFF
d_call: -; clone_size: few; j_call: TRBJ2-5; v_call: TRBV7-2; cdr3_nt: TGTGCCAGCAGCTTAGATGGCAGGGGTTCCCAAGAGACCCAGTACTTC; cdr3_aa: CASSLDGRGSQETQYF
d_call: TRBD1; clone_size: -; j_call: TRBJ1-2; v_call: TRBV29-1; cdr3_nt: TGCAGCGTTGCCCCGACAGGGAGGGCCTATGGCTACACCTTC; cdr3_aa: CSVAPTGRAYGYTF
d_call: -; clone_size: few; j_call: TRBJ2-1; v_call: TRBV5-6; cdr3_nt: TGTGCCAGCAGCTTGGAAGGCTCGGGCGGGGTGTTCTTC; cdr3_aa: CASSLEGSGGVFF
d_call: -; clone_size: few; j_call: TRBJ2-5; v_call: TRBV12-3/TRBV12-4; cdr3_nt: TGTGCCAGCAGTTTAGATCAGACCCAGTACTTC; cdr3_aa: CASSLDQTQYF
d_call: -; clone_size: -; j_call: TRBJ2-7; v_call: TRBV5-1; cdr3_nt: TGCGCCAGCAGCTCAACCGGGACGGGAATTTACGAGCAGTACTTC; cdr3_aa: CASSSTGTGIYEQYF
d_call: TRBD1; clone_size: many; j_call: TRBJ1-1; v_call: TRBV5-1; cdr3_nt: TGCGCCAGCAGCGACAGGGAGGCCACTGAAGCTTTCTTT; cdr3_aa: CASSDREATEAFF
d_call: TRBD1; clone_size: many; j_call: TRBJ2-1; v_call: TRBV11-3; cdr3_nt: TGTGCCAGCAGCCCCGGGACAGCCTACAATGAGCAGTTCTTC; cdr3_aa: CASSPGTAYNEQFF
d_call: -; clone_size: -; j_call: TRBJ1-2; v_call: TRBV12-3/TRBV12-4; cdr3_nt: TGTGCCAGCAGTTTATGGGAGGGGTCTGGCTACACCTTC; cdr3_aa: CASSLWEGSGYTF
d_call: -; clone_size: -; j_call: TRBJ1-1; v_call: TRBV29-1; cdr3_nt: TGCAGCGGTGGGGACACTGAAGCTTTCTTT; cdr3_aa: CSGGDTEAFF
d_call: -; clone_size: -; j_call: TRBJ1-4; v_call: TRBV21-1; cdr3_nt: TGTGCCAGCAGCAAAGCGCTCGTATCAGGGGATCCCGCAACTAATGAAAAACTGTTTTTT; cdr3_aa: CASSKALVSGDPATNEKLFF
d_call: -; clone_size: many; j_call: TRBJ2-3; v_call: TRBV5-6; cdr3_nt: TGTGCCAGCAGCTTGGGAGGGCAGGAGATCACAGATACGCAGTATTTT; cdr3_aa: CASSLGGQEITDTQYF
d_call: -; clone_size: many; j_call: TRBJ2-1; v_call: TRBV12-3/TRBV12-4; cdr3_nt: TGTGCCAGCAGTTTTGTGGGGGCAGGCAATGAGCAGTTCTTC; cdr3_aa: CASSFVGAGNEQFF
d_call: -; clone_size: many; j_call: TRBJ2-5; v_call: TRBV14; cdr3_nt: TGTGCCAGCAGCCCCGGTTGGAGAGAGACCCAGTACTTC; cdr3_aa: CASSPGWRETQYF
d_call: -; clone_size: many; j_call: TRBJ1-1; v_call: TRBV5-1; cdr3_nt: TGCGCCAGCAGCTTGGGGGAGTTGAGCACTGAAGCTTTCTTT; cdr3_aa: CASSLGELSTEAFF
d_call: -; clone_size: few; j_call: TRBJ1-4; v_call: TRBV7-9; cdr3_nt: TGTGCCAGCAGCTTTCGGACAGCAAATGAAAAACTGTTTTTT; cdr3_aa: CASSFRTANEKLFF
d_call: -; clone_size: -; j_call: TRBJ1-4; v_call: TRBV25-1; cdr3_nt: TGTGCCAGCAGTGCTTCCGGGACCAAAGATCAGAACACTAATGAAAAACTGTTTTTT; cdr3_aa: CASSASGTKDQNTNEKLFF
d_call: -; clone_size: many; j_call: TRBJ2-1; v_call: TRBV7-3; cdr3_nt: TGTGCCAGCAGCTTAATGGGTAGCTCCTACAATGAGCAGTTCTTC; cdr3_aa: CASSLMGSSYNEQFF
d_call: TRBD2; clone_size: few; j_call: TRBJ2-7; v_call: TRBV29-1; cdr3_nt: TGCAGCGTTAACTTAAGCGGGGCGTCCTACGAGCAGTACTTC; cdr3_aa: CSVNLSGASYEQYF
d_call: -; clone_size: few; j_call: TRBJ1-6; v_call: TRBV7-6; cdr3_nt: TGTGCCAGCAGAACTTCTGGAGCCGATTCACCCCTCCACTTT; cdr3_aa: CASRTSGADSPLHF
d_call: TRBD2; clone_size: few; j_call: TRBJ2-7; v_call: TRBV20-1; cdr3_nt: TGCAGTGCTGGTACTAGCGGGGGGATCCCCTCCTACGAGCAGTACTTC; cdr3_aa: CSAGTSGGIPSYEQYF
d_call: -; clone_size: many; j_call: TRBJ2-3; v_call: TRBV10-3; cdr3_nt: TGTGCCATCAGTAACAGGGCCCCAGATACGCAGTATTTT; cdr3_aa: CAISNRAPDTQYF
d_call: TRBD2; clone_size: many; j_call: TRBJ2-7; v_call: TRBV7-2; cdr3_nt: TGTGCCAGCAGCACGGGACTAGCTAAGTACGAGCAGTACTTC; cdr3_aa: CASSTGLAKYEQYF
d_call: -; clone_size: few; j_call: TRBJ1-5; v_call: TRBV12-3/TRBV12-4; cdr3_nt: TGTGCCATCCGCAGGGGCAATCAGCCCCAGCATTTT; cdr3_aa: CAIRRGNQPQHF
d_call: TRBD2; clone_size: medium-sized; j_call: TRBJ2-1; v_call: TRBV5-1; cdr3_nt: TGCGCCAGCAGCTTGCGCGCGGGGGGGCCGTACAATGAGCAGTTCTTC; cdr3_aa: CASSLRAGGPYNEQFF
d_call: TRBD2; clone_size: few; j_call: TRBJ2-7; v_call: TRBV2; cdr3_nt: TGTGCCAGCAGCGAGGGACTAGCATTCTACGAGCAGTACTTC; cdr3_aa: CASSEGLAFYEQYF
d_call: -; clone_size: -; j_call: TRBJ2-5; v_call: TRBV2; cdr3_nt: TGTGCCAGCATCGGGGAACAAGAGACCCAGTACTTC; cdr3_aa: CASIGEQETQYF
d_call: -; clone_size: many; j_call: TRBJ1-6; v_call: TRBV12-3/TRBV12-4; cdr3_nt: TGTGCCAGCAGTGTCCGGGCTAGATCAAACTCACCCCTCCACTTT; cdr3_aa: CASSVRARSNSPLHF
d_call: -; clone_size: -; j_call: TRBJ2-7; v_call: TRBV7-9; cdr3_nt: TGTGCCAGCAGCCACCCGGGACGCCCCTACGAGCAGTACTTC; cdr3_aa: CASSHPGRPYEQYF
d_call: TRBD1; clone_size: many; j_call: TRBJ2-1; v_call: TRBV14; cdr3_nt: TGTGCCAGCAGCAACTGGGGACAGGGATGGGACAATGAGCAGTTCTTC; cdr3_aa: CASSNWGQGWDNEQFF
d_call: -; clone_size: -; j_call: TRBJ2-3; v_call: TRBV9; cdr3_nt: TGTGCCAGCAGCCTCGGCGAGACACCTAGCACAGATACGCAGTATTTT; cdr3_aa: CASSLGETPSTDTQYF
d_call: TRBD2; clone_size: many; j_call: TRBJ2-1; v_call: TRBV29-1; cdr3_nt: TGCAGCGTTGATGTTCAGCGGGGGGGAAATGAGCAGTTCTTC; cdr3_aa: CSVDVQRGGNEQFF
d_call: -; clone_size: -; j_call: TRBJ1-1; v_call: TRBV9; cdr3_nt: TGTGCCAGCAGCCGCGACAAGGGCACTGAAGCTTTCTTT; cdr3_aa: CASSRDKGTEAFF
d_call: -; clone_size: many; j_call: TRBJ1-6; v_call: TRBV9; cdr3_nt: TGTGCCAGCAGCGTAGCCCTGGCTCCAAATTCACCCCTCCACTTT; cdr3_aa: CASSVALAPNSPLHF
d_call: -; clone_size: few; j_call: TRBJ2-2; v_call: TRBV11-2; cdr3_nt: TGTGCCAGCAGCTTAGTCACACTGCGCACCGGGGAGCTGTTTTTT; cdr3_aa: CASSLVTLRTGELFF